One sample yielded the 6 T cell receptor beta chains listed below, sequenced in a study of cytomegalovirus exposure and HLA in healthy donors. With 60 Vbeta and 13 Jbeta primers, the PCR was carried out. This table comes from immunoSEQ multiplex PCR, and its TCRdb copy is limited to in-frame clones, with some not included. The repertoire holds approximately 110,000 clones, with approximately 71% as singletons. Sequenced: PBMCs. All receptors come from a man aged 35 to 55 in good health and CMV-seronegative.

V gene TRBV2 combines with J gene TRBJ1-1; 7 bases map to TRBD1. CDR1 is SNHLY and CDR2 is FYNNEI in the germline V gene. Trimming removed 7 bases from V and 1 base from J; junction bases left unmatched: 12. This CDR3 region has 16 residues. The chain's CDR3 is CASTMTRDSQNTEAFF. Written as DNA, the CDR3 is TGTGCCAGCACCATGACTCGGGACAGCCAGAACACTGAAGCTTTCTTT.

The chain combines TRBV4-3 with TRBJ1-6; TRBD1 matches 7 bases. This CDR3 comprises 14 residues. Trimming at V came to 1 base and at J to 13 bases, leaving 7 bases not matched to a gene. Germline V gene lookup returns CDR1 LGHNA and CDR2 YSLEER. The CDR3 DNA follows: TGCGCCAGCAGCCAAGGGCAGGGGGTCGGTCCCCTCCACTTT. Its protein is CASSQGQGVGPLHF.

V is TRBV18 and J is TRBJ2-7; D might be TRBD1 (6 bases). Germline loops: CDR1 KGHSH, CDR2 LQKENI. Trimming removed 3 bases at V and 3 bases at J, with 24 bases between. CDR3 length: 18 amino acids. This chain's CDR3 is CASSPGRGGKSYFYEQYF. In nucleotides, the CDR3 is TGTGCCAGCTCACCTGGCAGGGGTGGTAAGTCCTACTTCTACGAGCAGTACTTC.

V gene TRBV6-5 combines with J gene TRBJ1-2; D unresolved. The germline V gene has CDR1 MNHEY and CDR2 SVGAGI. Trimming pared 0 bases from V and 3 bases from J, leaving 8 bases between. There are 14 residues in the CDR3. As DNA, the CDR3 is TGTGCCAGCAGTTACTCGAGGGTGCACTATGGCTACACCTTC. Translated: CASSYSRVHYGYTF.

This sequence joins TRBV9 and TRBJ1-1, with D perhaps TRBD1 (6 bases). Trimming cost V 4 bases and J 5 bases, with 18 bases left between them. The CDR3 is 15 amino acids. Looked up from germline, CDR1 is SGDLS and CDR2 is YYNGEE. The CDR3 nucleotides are TGTGCCAGCAGCCGACGACAGGATTTGTCGACTGAAGCTTTCTTT. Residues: CASSRRQDLSTEAFF.

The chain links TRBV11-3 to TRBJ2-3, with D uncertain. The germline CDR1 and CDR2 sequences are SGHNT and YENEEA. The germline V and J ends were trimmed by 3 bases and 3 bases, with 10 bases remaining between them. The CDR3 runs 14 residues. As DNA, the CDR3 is TGTGCCAGCAGCTTGGGCAGTGCAACAGATACGCAGTATTTT. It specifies CASSLGSATDTQYF.